Each of the 28 T cell receptor beta chains below was sequenced from the same sample in a study of cytomegalovirus exposure and HLA in healthy donors. Clones were read by immunoSEQ multiplex PCR, and TCRdb kept only the in-frame ones, dropping some. Of about 200,000 clones listed, about 81% are singletons. The source material was PBMCs. These receptor sequences come from a woman aged 25-40 years in good health and CMV-seronegative.

As for this clone: The sample holds other DNA sequences that translate to the same CDR3. V gene TRBV30 combines with J gene TRBJ1-5; D possibly corresponds to TRBD1 (6 bases). Germline V gives CDR1 GTSNPN, CDR2 SVGIG (reference sequence). This CDR3 region has 13 residues. V shed 0 bases and J shed 6 bases, with 9 bases lying between them. The CDR3 protein is CAWSVQGSQPQHF. The CDR3 DNA is TGTGCCTGGAGTGTACAGGGAAGTCAGCCCCAGCATTTT.

The rearrangement uses TRBV5-1 and TRBJ2-3; TRBD1 is a possible D gene (6 bases). Germline V lookup: CDR1 SGHRS, CDR2 YFSETQ. CDR3 length: 14 amino acids. Trimming left V 4 bases short and J 9 bases short, with 18 bases between. The CDR3 loop is CASSQGTPGMTQYF. The CDR3 nucleotides are TGCGCCAGCAGCCAGGGGACACCCGGGATGACGCAGTATTTT.

The chain combines TRBV30 with TRBJ1-5; 7 nucleotides align to TRBD1. This CDR3 is 13 amino acids long. CDR1 GTSNPN and CDR2 SVGIG come from the germline V gene (reference sequence). Germline trimming cut 4 bases from V and 0 bases from J; bases unmatched to any gene: 0. The chain's CDR3 is CAWNRGSNQPQHF. The DNA for the CDR3 is TGTGCCTGGAACAGGGGTAGCAATCAGCCCCAGCATTTT.

The chain uses TRBV4-1 and TRBJ1-4, with no clear D. There are 13 residues in the CDR3. Per germline, CDR1 MGHRA and CDR2 YSYEKL. Trimming took 5 bases from V and 8 from J, leaving 12 bases between them. The CDR3 nucleotides are TGCGCCAGCAGCAACCGACAAGGAGAAAAACTGTTTTTT. The encoded protein is CASSNRQGEKLFF.

This clone was counted only a few times. The chain combines TRBV5-6 with TRBJ1-6, with TRBD1 identical over 9 bases. V was clipped by 0 bases and J by 9 bases; unmatched bases: 4. The CDR3 length is 15 residues. CDR1 is SGHDT, CDR2 YYEEEE, per germline. As DNA, the CDR3 is TGTGCCAGCAGCTTGGACAGGGGGCTAAGTTCACCCCTCCACTTT. It is translated as CASSLDRGLSSPLHF. The entire variable domain, with the rest obtained from reference TRBV5-6 and TRBJ1-6, is as follows: DAGVTQSPTHLIKTRGQQVTLRCSPKSGHDTVSWYQQALGQGPQFIFQYYEEEERQRGNFPDRFSGHQFPNYSSELNVNALLLGDSALYLCASSLDRGLSSPLHFGNGTRLTVT.

This clone has just one count. The V gene is TRBV7-9, the J gene TRBJ1-2; no reliable D call. The V gene's germline CDR1 is SEHNR and CDR2 FQNEAQ (reference sequence). Between the trimmed V and J ends, which lost 0 bases and 2 bases, there was a span of 7 bases. The CDR3 is made up of 14 amino acids. CDR3 sequence (DNA): TGTGCCAGCAGCTTAGCCGGGGAAAACTATGGCTACACCTTC. Translated, it gives CASSLAGENYGYTF. Full variable domain (missing parts from reference TRBV7-9 and TRBJ1-2): DTGVSQNPRHKITKRGQNVTFRCDPISEHNRLYWYRQTLGQGPEFLTYFQNEAQLEKSRLLSDRFSAERPKGSFSTLEIQRTEQGDSAMYLCASSLAGENYGYTFGSGTRLTVV.

The V and J genes are TRBV6-1 and TRBJ2-7; 10 bases are shared with TRBD1. With V trimmed by 8 bases and J by 3 bases, 4 bases remained unmatched. CDR1 MNHNS and CDR2 SASEGT come from the germline V gene. This CDR3 comprises 13 residues. The CDR3 nucleotides are TGTGCCAGCCGGGACAGGGGCGTCTACGAGCAGTACTTC. Protein: CASRDRGVYEQYF.

In nucleotides, the CDR3 is TGTGCCAGCAGCTTGGTGGCAGGCGTACAAGAGACCCAGTACTTC. This translates into CASSLVAGVQETQYF. This sequence joins TRBV5-6 and TRBJ2-5; D gene uncertain. The V end was cut by 0 bases, the J end by 2 bases, with 11 bases between. The CDR3 is made up of 15 amino acids. CDR1 and CDR2 from the germline V gene are SGHDT and YYEEEE.

This clone was observed once. This chain joins TRBV11-2 and TRBJ1-5, with unresolved D. This CDR3 comprises 15 residues. V was trimmed by 5 bases and J by 4 bases, leaving 15 bases between them. From germline, CDR1 is SGHAT and CDR2 FQNNGV. CDR3 amino acids: CASSPSLGFNQPQHF. For the CDR3, the DNA is TGTGCCAGCAGCCCTAGCTTAGGGTTTAATCAGCCCCAGCATTTT.

This clone showed up many times. The rearrangement joins TRBV2 to TRBJ1-2; 10 bases map to TRBD1. Germline CDR1 is SNHLY and CDR2 is FYNNEI. CDR3 length: 13 residues. Trimming at V came to 8 bases and at J to 3 bases, leaving 3 bases not matched to a gene. CDR3 DNA: TGTGCCAGCGGGACAGGGGTGGACTATGGCTACACCTTC. Translating it yields CASGTGVDYGYTF.

The J gene is TRBJ2-7, the V gene TRBV6-1, with D unresolved. The germline CDR1 and CDR2 sequences are MNHNS and SASEGT. The CDR3 totals 14 residues. V lost 3 bases and J 3 bases, leaving 12 bases between the germline ends. Written as DNA, the CDR3 is TGTGCCAGCAGTGAGATACAGCCCCACTACGAGCAGTACTTC. Translation: CASSEIQPHYEQYF.

The chain is built from TRBV6-5 and TRBJ1-5; D is possibly TRBD1 (5 bases). The CDR3 totals 15 residues. Trimming shortened V by 5 bases and J by 6 bases, and 17 bases separated the two germline ends. Germline V gene sequence: CDR1 MNHEY, CDR2 SVGAGI. The CDR3 DNA reads as TGTGCCAGCAGTAAGACCCAGGGTAGGGGTCAGCCCCAGCATTTT. Protein product: CASSKTQGRGQPQHF.

This clone has more than one count but fewer than ten. The chain has TRBV6-5 and TRBJ1-6; D call uncertain. The V end lost 6 bases, the J end lost 11 bases, and 11 bases lay between the germline ends. CDR3 size: 12 residues. Germline CDR1 reads MNHEY; CDR2 reads SVGAGI. The chain's CDR3 is CASSPTRTPLHF. DNA for the CDR3: TGTGCCAGCAGCCCCACCAGAACACCCCTCCACTTT.

The chain has TRBV14 and TRBJ1-1, with a possible D match to TRBD1 (6 bases). This CDR3 comprises 13 residues. Germline loops: CDR1 SGHDN, CDR2 FVKESK. V gave up 2 bases and J gave up 8 bases, with 12 bases separating them. The CDR3: CASSQTPGGEAFF. Written as DNA, the CDR3 is TGTGCCAGCAGCCAAACACCGGGGGGCGAAGCTTTCTTT. Together with reference TRBV14 and TRBJ1-1, the CDR3 gives the full variable domain: EAGVTQFPSHSVIEKGQTVTLRCDPISGHDNLYWYRRVMGKEIKFLLHFVKESKQDESGMPNNRFLAERTGGTYSTLKVQPAELEDSGVYFCASSQTPGGEAFFGQGTRLTVV.

This sequence joins TRBV5-4 and TRBJ1-6; TRBD1 aligns across 10 bases. V shed 4 bases, J shed 6 bases, and the junction held 4 bases outside the gene matches. This CDR3 has 15 residues. From germline, CDR1 is SGHNT and CDR2 YYREEE (reference sequence). The DNA of the CDR3 is TGTGCCAGCAGCGGGGACAGGGGCGTTAATTCACCCCTCCACTTT. It specifies CASSGDRGVNSPLHF.

The V and J genes are TRBV9 and TRBJ1-2; 10 bases are a match to TRBD1. V shed 4 bases and J 5 bases; nucleotides not matched to a gene: 8. From germline, CDR1 is SGDLS and CDR2 YYNGEE. There are 15 residues in the CDR3. The CDR3 loop reads CASSSPGTGVYGYTF. Here the CDR3 DNA reads TGTGCCAGCAGCTCCCCCGGGACAGGGGTTTATGGCTACACCTTC.

Ten or more counts support this clone. The chain recombines TRBV5-8 with TRBJ2-7; unclear D gene. V shed 3 bases and J shed 7 bases, with 17 bases lying between them. The CDR3 is 14 amino acids. Germline CDR1 and CDR2: SGHTS and YDEGEE. CDR3 protein: CASSSESESEEQYF. DNA for the CDR3: TGTGCCAGCAGCTCCGAATCCGAGTCTGAGGAGCAGTACTTC.

This clone is a singleton in its sample. The V gene is TRBV7-2, the J gene TRBJ1-2; the match to TRBD1 covers 12 bases. This CDR3 region has 15 residues. Germline CDR1 and CDR2: SGHTA and FQGNSA. The junction had 7 bases not matched to a gene; V was cut back by 5 bases and J by 6 bases. The CDR3 DNA is TGTGCCAGCAGCCGAACCGGGACAGGGGGCGATGGCTACACCTTC. Translation gives CASSRTGTGGDGYTF.

CDR3 coding DNA: TGTGCCAGCAGTTACCGCGGGACAGGGGGCAATCAGCCCCAGCATTTT. Its translation is CASSYRGTGGNQPQHF. This chain uses TRBV6-5 with TRBJ1-5; TRBD1 agrees at 10 bases. Trimming took 2 bases from V and 2 from J; bases not matched to a gene: 3. Germline V gene sequence: CDR1 MNHEY, CDR2 SVGAGI. This CDR3 is 16 amino acids long.

V and J are TRBV9 and TRBJ2-3; 7 bases are a match to TRBD2. CDR3 size: 16 residues. Losses at the gene ends were 2 bases for V and 0 bases for J; bases not matched to a gene: 6. Germline V gene sequence: CDR1 SGDLS, CDR2 YYNGEE. For the CDR3, the DNA is TGTGCCAGCAGCGTTATAGCGGGCGCTAGCACAGATACGCAGTATTTT. It is translated as CASSVIAGASTDTQYF.

The J gene is TRBJ2-1, the V gene TRBV29-1, with TRBD1 as a possible D gene (6 bases). This CDR3 has 14 residues. V was clipped by 3 bases and J by 7 bases, with 16 bases between them. Looked up from germline, CDR1 is SQVTM and CDR2 is ANQGSEA. The CDR3 region has the DNA TGCAGCGTTGAGGGGACACTCCGTCGTAATGAGCAGTTCTTC. This codes for CSVEGTLRRNEQFF.

In its sample, this clone ranks as medium-sized (0.01 to 0.1%). The V call is TRBV7-9, the J call TRBJ1-4, with 8 bases identical to TRBD1. Germline CDR1 reads SEHNR; CDR2 reads FQNEAQ (reference sequence). V gave up 3 bases and J gave up 5 bases; unmatched junction bases: 5. The CDR3 is 15 amino acids. CDR3 amino acids: CASSFWTGRNEKLFF. For the CDR3, the DNA is TGTGCCAGCAGCTTCTGGACAGGGAGGAATGAAAAACTGTTTTTT.

The chain links TRBV5-1 to TRBJ2-5, with TRBD2 as a possible D gene (7 bases). V was shortened by 0 bases and J by 4 bases, with 13 bases between the two germline ends. This CDR3 is 15 amino acids long. Per the germline V gene, CDR1 is SGHRS and CDR2 is YFSETQ. CDR3 nucleotide sequence: TGCGCCAGCAGCTTGGCGGGGGGCCACTTAGAGACCCAGTACTTC. Translation gives CASSLAGGHLETQYF.

The chain recombines TRBV5-6 with TRBJ2-3, with a possible D match to TRBD2 (6 bases). Germline V CDR1 and CDR2: SGHDT, YYEEEE. The CDR3 runs to 13 residues. V was shortened by 3 bases and J by 4 bases, with 9 bases between the two germline ends. The CDR3 reads CASSSGTSDTQYF. In DNA form, the CDR3 reads TGTGCCAGCAGCTCCGGGACTTCAGATACGCAGTATTTT.

This clone was detected only a few times. The rearrangement links TRBV2 to TRBJ1-2, with 10 bases that match TRBD1. Germline V gene data show CDR1 as SNHLY and CDR2 as FYNNEI. V shed 6 bases, J shed 4 bases, and the junction held 5 bases outside the gene matches. This CDR3 region has 14 residues. For the CDR3, the DNA is TGTGCCAGCAGGGGAAGGGACAGGGGCTATGGCTACACCTTC. It is translated as CASRGRDRGYGYTF.

The V and J genes are TRBV5-1 and TRBJ1-4; D is undetermined. V lost 6 bases, J lost 8 bases, and 5 bases lay in between. In germline, CDR1 is SGHRS, CDR2 YFSETQ. This CDR3 has 10 residues. The CDR3 DNA reads as TGCGCCAGCACCATCGAAAAACTGTTTTTT. Protein sequence: CASTIEKLFF.

The V and J genes are TRBV6-6 and TRBJ2-7, with 12 nucleotides matching TRBD2. The CDR3 is 16 amino acids. Germline V CDR1 and CDR2: MNHNY, SVGAGI (reference sequence). V dropped 2 bases and J dropped 1; count of bases not matched to a gene: 3. CDR3 region: CASSYQLAGGSYEQYF. The CDR3 DNA is TGTGCCAGCAGTTACCAACTAGCGGGAGGATCCTACGAGCAGTACTTC.

This clone was observed a single time. V is TRBV10-3 and J is TRBJ2-5, with TRBD2 matching 13 bases. CDR1 is ENHRY and CDR2 is SYGVKD in the germline V gene. Trimming cost V 6 bases and J 2 bases; bases outside gene matches: 18. CDR3 length equals 20 residues. Written as DNA, the CDR3 is TGTGCCATCAGCCCGGACGGCCGTTGGACTAGCGGGAGTTATCAAGAGACCCAGTACTTC. This sequence encodes CAISPDGRWTSGSYQETQYF.